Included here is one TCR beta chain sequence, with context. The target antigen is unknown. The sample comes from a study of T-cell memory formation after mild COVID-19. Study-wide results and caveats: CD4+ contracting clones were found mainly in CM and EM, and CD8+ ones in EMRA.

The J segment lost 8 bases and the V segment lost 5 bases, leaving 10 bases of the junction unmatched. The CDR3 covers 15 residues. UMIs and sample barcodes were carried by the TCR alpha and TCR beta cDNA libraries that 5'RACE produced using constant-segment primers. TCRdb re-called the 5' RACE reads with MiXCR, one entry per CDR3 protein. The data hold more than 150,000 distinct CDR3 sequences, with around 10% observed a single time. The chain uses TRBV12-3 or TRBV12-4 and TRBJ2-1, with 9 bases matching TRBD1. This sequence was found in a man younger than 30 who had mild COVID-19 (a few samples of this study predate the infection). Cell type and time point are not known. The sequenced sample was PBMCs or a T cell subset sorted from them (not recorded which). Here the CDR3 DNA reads TGTGCCAGCAGTGACACCGGGACAGGGACGGATGAGCAGTTCTTC. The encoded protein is CASSDTGTGTDEQFF.